This TCR beta chain was observed in a study of cytomegalovirus exposure and HLA in healthy donors. This CDR3 spans 14 amino acids. V lost 2 bases and J lost 5, with 10 bases in between. Germline V gene sequence: CDR1 SGDLS, CDR2 YYNGEE. The PCR had 60 Vbeta and 13 Jbeta primers. TCRdb's table, derived via immunoSEQ multiplex PCR, lists solely in-frame clones and lacks some. The table lists under 150,000 clones, around two thirds of them singletons, with approximately 2.6% in the top ten. This clone ranks as large. Sequencing used PBMCs. This clonotype originated in a human donor in good health. The chain couples TRBV9 to TRBJ1-4; D is perhaps TRBD1 (5 bases). The CDR3 DNA reads TGTGCCAGCAGCGTTGGGGCCCTCAATGAAAAACTGTTTTTT. As protein: CASSVGALNEKLFF.